This is a list of T cell receptor beta chains from one sample in a study of blood T cell repertoires in COVID-19. TCRdb's table, derived via immunoSEQ multiplex PCR, lists solely in-frame clones and lacks some. The table lists a few hundred thousand clones, 85% to 90% of them singletons. The sample consisted of peripheral blood. The source of these receptors is a woman in her sixties or seventies with COVID-19, enrolled during active disease. Each CDR3 is given with its conserved first and last residue. Each record gives: D gene, J gene, clone size, V gene, CDR3 DNA, CDR3 protein. The D gene is left open where the match is weak. Clone size is shown for a subset of rows, as once, few, many or a class of expanded clone.

. | TRBJ1-5 | . | TRBV7-3 | TGTGCCAGCAGCCTCGGACAGAATCAGCCCCAGCATTTT | CASSLGQNQPQHF
. | TRBJ1-5 | . | TRBV5-1 | TGCGCCAGCAGCTTGGCGGGGGGCTATCTTCAGCCCCAGCATTTT | CASSLAGGYLQPQHF
TRBD1 | TRBJ1-5 | . | TRBV9 | TGTGCCAGCAGCCTCGGACAGGGGATGGGGCAGCCCCAGCATTTT | CASSLGQGMGQPQHF
TRBD2 | TRBJ2-1 | . | TRBV7-3 | TGTGCCAGCAGCTTAAAGGCTAGCGGGAGTGGATACAATGAGCAGTTCTTC | CASSLKASGSGYNEQFF
. | TRBJ2-3 | . | TRBV19 | TGTGCCAGTAGTACCCAGGGGCGCACAGATACGCAGTATTTT | CASSTQGRTDTQYF
. | TRBJ1-3 | . | TRBV12-3/TRBV12-4 | TGTGCCAGCAGTTTGAACCAGGGGTTGAGCATATATTTT | CASSLNQGLSIYF
. | TRBJ2-1 | . | TRBV4-2 | TGTGCCAGCAGCCAAGATTGGGGGGGCCCCTACAATGAGCAGTTCTTC | CASSQDWGGPYNEQFF
. | TRBJ1-3 | . | TRBV30 | TGTGCCTGGCAGCGCTCTGGAAACACCATATATTTT | CAWQRSGNTIYF
TRBD1 | TRBJ2-5 | . | TRBV18 | TGTGCCAGCTCACCGGGACAGCAAGAGACCCAGTACTTC | CASSPGQQETQYF
. | TRBJ1-1 | . | TRBV7-8 | TGTGCCAGCAGCTTAGACATCAGGGCCACTGAAGCTTTCTTT | CASSLDIRATEAFF
TRBD1 | TRBJ1-5 | . | TRBV19 | TGTGCCAGTAGTGGAGGGACAGGGGGAGGTTCGTATAGCAATCAGCCCCAGCATTTT | CASSGGTGGGSYSNQPQHF
TRBD1 | TRBJ2-1 | few | TRBV10-3 | TGTGCCATCAGTGAGTCGAACCTCCGGACAGGAGTATACAATGAGCAGTTCTTC | CAISESNLRTGVYNEQFF
TRBD1 | TRBJ1-2 | . | TRBV27 | TGTGCCAGCAGCCGACAGGGGCTGTATGGCTACACCTTC | CASSRQGLYGYTF